This TCR beta chain was observed in a study of T cell repertoires in cytomegalovirus infection. Study summary: As its CMV epitopes, the study selected recently identified HLA-C-restricted and well-studied HLA-B-restricted targets. Public signatures in TCR beta pointed to CMV infection and matching HLA type.

The germline CDR1 and CDR2 sequences are SGHAT and FQNNGV. The CDR3 runs 14 residues. The V gene end was trimmed by 4 bases and the J gene end by 5 bases; junction bases not matched to a gene: 7. As to this clonotype: As yet, its antigen is unknown.

Overall study results and limits: Cumulated frequencies of public TCR beta families served to identify carriers of CMV plus the relevant HLA. In two of eight donors, the top clonotype was HLA-C-restricted CMV-specific.

MiXCR, run by TCRdb on the reads, gives a single entry per CDR3 protein. The repertoire holds roughly 570,000 distinct CDR3 sequences, under 45% seen once, with about 46% in the top ten. The rearrangement links TRBV11-2 to TRBJ2-7; 8 bases map to TRBD2. The input for sequencing was cultured PBMCs, taken from culture after CMV antigen stimulation. The TCR sequence derives from a human donor in good health (CMV status not recorded). Some clones in this sample may be carry-over from other donors' samples. CDR3 in DNA: TGTGCCAGCAGCTCCACTAGCGGCCTCCACGAGCAGTACTTC. Residues: CASSSTSGLHEQYF.